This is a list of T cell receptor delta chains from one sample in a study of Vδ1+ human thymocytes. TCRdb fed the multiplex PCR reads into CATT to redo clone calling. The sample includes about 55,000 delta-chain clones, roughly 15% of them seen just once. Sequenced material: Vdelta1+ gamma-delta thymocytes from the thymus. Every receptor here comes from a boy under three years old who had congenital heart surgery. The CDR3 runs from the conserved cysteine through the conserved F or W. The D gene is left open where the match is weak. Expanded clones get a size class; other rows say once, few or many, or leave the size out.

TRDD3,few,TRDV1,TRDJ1,CALEFPHRPILGAYTDKLIF,TGTGCTCTTGAATTTCCTCACCGACCCATACTGGGGGCTTACACCGATAAACTCATCTTT
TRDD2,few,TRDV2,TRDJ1,CACDTFLPTDIFCHTDKLIF,TGTGCCTGTGACACCTTCCTTCCTACGGACATCTTTTGTCACACCGATAAACTCATCTTC
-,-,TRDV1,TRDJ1,CALGELAFLHRGILDKLIF,TGTGCTCTTGGGGAACTGGCCTTCCTACATAGGGGGATACTCGATAAACTCATCTTT
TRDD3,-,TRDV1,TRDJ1,CALAARCCGGYRRSGTDKLIF,TGTGCTCTTGCCGCGAGGTGCTGTGGGGGATACAGGAGAAGTGGCACCGATAAACTCATCTTT
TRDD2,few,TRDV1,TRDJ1,CALGELRLPSYHHTDKLIF,TGTGCTCTTGGGGAACTAAGGCTACCTTCCTACCATCACACCGATAAACTCATCTTT
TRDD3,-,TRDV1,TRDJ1,CALGEPVPPHWGASGSTDKLIF,TGTGCTCTTGGGGAACCGGTACCCCCACACTGGGGGGCATCTGGGAGTACCGATAAACTCATCTTT
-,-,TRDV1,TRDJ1,CALGDLSTLTDKLIF,TGTGCTCTTGGGGACCTTAGTACCCTCACCGATAAACTCATCTTT
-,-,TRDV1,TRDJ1,CALGERVATCRMRPYGKLIF,TGTGCTCTTGGGGAACGGGTCGCAACCTGTCGGATGCGTCCTTATGGTAAACTCATCTTT
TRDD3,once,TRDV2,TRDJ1,CAWAGELGDTGYLDKLIF,TGTGCCTGGGCAGGGGAGCTGGGGGATACAGGATACCTCGATAAACTCATCTTT
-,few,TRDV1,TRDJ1,CALGELRDTDKLIF,TGTGCTCTTGGGGAACTAAGAGACACCGATAAACTCATCTTT
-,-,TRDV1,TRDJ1,CALGEPRTSSFGGVYTDKLIF,TGTGCCCTTGGGGAACCTCGAACGTCTTCCTTTGGGGGAGTGTACACCGATAAACTCATCTTT
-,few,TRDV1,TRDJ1,CALGATSPNTDKLIF,TGTGCTCTTGGGGCTACTTCCCCCAACACCGATAAACTCATCTTT
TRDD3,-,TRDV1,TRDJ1,CALGEQTTGGCSTDKLIF,TGTGCTCTTGGGGAACAAACAACGGGGGGATGCTCCACCGATAAACTCATCTTT
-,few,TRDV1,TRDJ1,CALGEPPLRGTDKLIF,TGTGCTCTTGGGGAGCCGCCCCTTCGGGGAACCGATAAACTCATCTTT
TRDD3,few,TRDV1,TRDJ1,CALGPTGEGAIYTDKLIF,TGTGCTCTTGGGCCGACTGGGGAAGGGGCGATATACACCGATAAACTCATCTTT
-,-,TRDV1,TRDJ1,CALGGEYWDKLIF,TGTGCTCTTGGGGGGGAGTACTGGGATAAACTCATCTTT
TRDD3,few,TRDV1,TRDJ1,CALGVHPSSKVRGSTGGWRTDKLIF,TGTGCTCTTGGGGTCCACCCGTCTTCCAAGGTCAGAGGTAGTACTGGGGGATGGCGGACCGATAAACTCATCTTT
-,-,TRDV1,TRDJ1,CALGDPLLRGWGYRADKLIF,TGTGCTCTTGGGGACCCACTCCTACGAGGATGGGGTTATCGCGCCGATAAACTCATCTTT
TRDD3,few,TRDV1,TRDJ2,CALGGGLGIGSDGGYLGVLTAQLFF,TGTGCTCTTGGGGGTGGTTTGGGGATAGGCTCGGATGGGGGATACTTGGGGGTTTTGACAGCACAACTCTTCTTT
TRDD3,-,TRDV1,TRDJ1,CALGDPPVLTGGSDTDKLIF,TGTGCTCTTGGGGATCCCCCTGTCCTTACTGGGGGATCGGACACCGATAAACTCATCTTT
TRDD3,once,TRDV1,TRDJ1,CALGAHPTMGDIHKLIF,TGTGCTCTTGGGGCCCACCCTACGATGGGGGATATACATAAACTCATCTTT
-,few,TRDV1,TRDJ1,CALGVNLPTLGDTGLIF,TGTGCTCTTGGGGTCAACCTTCCTACACTGGGGGACACGGGGCTCATCTTT
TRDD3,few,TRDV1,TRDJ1,CALGELKSSRSDWGILDKLIF,TGTGCTCTTGGGGAACTCAAGAGTAGCCGCAGCGACTGGGGGATACTCGATAAACTCATCTTT
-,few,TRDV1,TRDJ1,CALGELSRLGTPYTDKLIF,TGTGCTCTTGGGGAACTTTCAAGGTTGGGGACCCCGTACACCGATAAACTCATCTTT
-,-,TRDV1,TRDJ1,CALGSSPPTFIGADKLIF,TGTGCTCTTGGGTCCTCGCCCCCAACTTTTATTGGGGCCGATAAACTCATCTTT
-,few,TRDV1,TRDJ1,CALGEPSYVTGADKLIF,TGTGCTCTTGGGGAACCCTCCTACGTTACTGGGGCCGATAAACTCATCTTT
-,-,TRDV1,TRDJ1,CALGEHGVGDKLIF,TGTGCTCTTGGGGAACACGGAGTGGGGGATAAACTCATCTTT
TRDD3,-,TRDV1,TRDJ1,CALGERAALGDMVDKLIF,TGTGCTCTTGGGGAGCGAGCGGCACTGGGGGATATGGTCGATAAACTCATCTTT
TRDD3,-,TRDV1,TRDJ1,CALGELSWGDLMYTDKLIF,TGTGCTCTTGGGGAACTTTCTTGGGGGGATTTAATGTACACCGATAAACTCATCTTT
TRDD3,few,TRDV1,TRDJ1,CALGEQGLPLLGAKPYTDKLIF,TGTGCTCTTGGGGAACAAGGGCTTCCATTACTGGGGGCTAAGCCTTACACCGATAAACTCATCTTT
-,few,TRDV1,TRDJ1,CALPSYRGIEDPYTDKLIF,TGTGCTCTCCCTTCCTATCGGGGGATAGAGGACCCGTACACCGATAAACTCATCTTT
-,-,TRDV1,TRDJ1,CALGKALAVLDIKLIF,TGTGCTCTTGGGAAAGCCCTAGCGGTATTGGACATTAAACTCATCTTT
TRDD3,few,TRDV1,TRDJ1,CALGVPYGTGGYGDKLIF,TGTGCTCTTGGGGTCCCCTACGGTACTGGGGGATACGGCGATAAACTCATCTTT
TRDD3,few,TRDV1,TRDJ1,CALGELRCTGAPYTDKLIF,TGTGCTCTTGGGGAACTAAGGTGTACTGGGGCCCCGTACACCGATAAACTCATCTTT
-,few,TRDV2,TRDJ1,CACDTWVRDNWTDKLIF,TGTGCCTGTGACACGTGGGTAAGGGATAACTGGACCGATAAACTCATCTTT
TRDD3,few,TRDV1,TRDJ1,CALGERVLRVYWGSSEYTDKLIF,TGTGCTCTTGGGGAACGTGTCCTCCGTGTTTACTGGGGGTCCTCAGAGTACACCGATAAACTCATCTTT
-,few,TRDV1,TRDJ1,CALGDTYRPSYFPYTDKLIF,TGTGCTCTTGGGGACACCTATAGGCCTTCTTACTTCCCGTACACCGATAAACTCATCTTT
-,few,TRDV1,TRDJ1,CALGESSLALLRVGDLRYKLIF,TGTGCTCTTGGGGAATCATCCCTCGCCCTCCTACGAGTGGGGGACCTGAGATATAAACTCATCTTT
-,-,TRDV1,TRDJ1,CALGEQRDYAPKDTYTDKSDKLIF,TGTGCTCTTGGGGAACAGCGGGACTACGCCCCTAAGGACACCTACACCGATAAGTCCGATAAACTCATCTTT
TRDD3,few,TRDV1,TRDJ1,CALGEVVGAKTGGATYTDKLIF,TGTGCTCTTGGGGAAGTGGTTGGGGCGAAAACTGGGGGAGCCACGTACACCGATAAACTCATCTTT
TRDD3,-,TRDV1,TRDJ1,CALGDLLPTGLGDSRTDKLIF,TGTGCTCTTGGGGACTTGCTTCCTACGGGACTGGGGGATAGCCGGACCGATAAACTCATCTTT
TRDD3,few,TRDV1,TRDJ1,CALGASPRLLGETSLTDKLIF,TGTGCTCTTGGGGCCAGCCCCCGCCTACTGGGGGAAACTTCCCTTACCGATAAACTCATCTTT
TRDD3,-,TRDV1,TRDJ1,CALGEKWGYAALYTDKLIF,TGTGCTCTTGGGGAAAAGTGGGGATACGCCGCGTTGTACACCGATAAACTCATCTTT